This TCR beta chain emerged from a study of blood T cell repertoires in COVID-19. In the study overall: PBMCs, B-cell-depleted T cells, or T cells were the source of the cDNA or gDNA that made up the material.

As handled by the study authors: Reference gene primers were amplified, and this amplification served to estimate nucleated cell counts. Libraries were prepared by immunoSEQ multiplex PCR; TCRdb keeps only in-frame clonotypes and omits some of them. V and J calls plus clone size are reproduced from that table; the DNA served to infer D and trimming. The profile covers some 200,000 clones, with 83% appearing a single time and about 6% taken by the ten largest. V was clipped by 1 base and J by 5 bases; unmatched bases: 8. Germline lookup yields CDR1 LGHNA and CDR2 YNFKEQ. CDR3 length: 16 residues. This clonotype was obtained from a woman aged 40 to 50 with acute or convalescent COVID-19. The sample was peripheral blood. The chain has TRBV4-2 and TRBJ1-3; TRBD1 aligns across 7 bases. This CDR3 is CASSQAGDSRRNTIYF. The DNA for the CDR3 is TGTGCCAGCAGCCAAGCGGGGGACAGCAGAAGAAACACCATATATTTT.